The TCR beta chain under discussion was sequenced for a study of early T cells in non-severe SARS-CoV-2 infection. General observations from the study: Missing private and CD4 specificities, VDJdb matching favored anti-spike CD8 responses.

Individual cDNA molecules each received unique molecular identifiers attached to them. TCRdb independently ran MiXCR on the 5' RACE reads; one entry per CDR3 protein. Among some 78,000 distinct CDR3 sequences, 13% were seen once, and the ten largest hold about 6.4%. This clonotype was found a few times. Its antigen is unidentified. The CDR3 loop spans 16 amino acids. From germline, CDR1 is ENHRY and CDR2 SYGVKD. Between the trimmed V and J ends, which lost 4 bases and 0 bases, there was a span of 13 bases. The chain uses TRBV10-3 and TRBJ2-1; the D is unclear. The receptor's source is an adult who was a healthcare worker with PCR-confirmed SARS-CoV-2 infection or an uninfected control (not recorded which). Material for sequencing was whole blood. Written as DNA, the CDR3 is TGTGCCATCAGTGTAACTTCACAGAACTCCTACAATGAGCAGTTCTTC. As protein: CAISVTSQNSYNEQFF.